The clone carrying this T cell receptor beta chain showed up just a few times. What it binds is unknown. The data stem from a study of T-cell reconstitution after alpha-beta-depleted transplantation in children. Unique molecular identifiers featured in how the TCRbeta library was prepared. One entry per CDR3 protein, called by TCRdb with MiXCR from the PCR reads. This table has approximately 980,000 distinct CDR3 sequences, around 30% appearing once. Study findings and constraints: About two months after transplant, alpha-beta T cells reportedly came from several hundred expanded graft clones. The origin of high day-60 TCRbeta diversity in some patients lay in surviving recipient T cells and thymic progenitors. After one year, T-cell counts and TCRbeta diversity mostly came from new T cells.

This specimen was PBMCs, mostly from graft donor cells, taken 360 days after TCRalphabeta/CD19-depleted stem cell transplant. The TCR was taken from a boy younger than two who had a stem cell transplant for SCID, so the T cells may come from the graft donor.

This CDR3 is CASSSQWDTEAFF. Written as DNA, the CDR3 is TGTGCCAGCAGCTCTCAATGGGACACTGAAGCTTTCTTT. The rearrangement links TRBV7-3 to TRBJ1-1; D unclear. The germline V gene has CDR1 SGHTA and CDR2 FQGTGA. The germline V and J ends were trimmed by 4 bases and 3 bases, with 9 bases remaining between them. This CDR3 is 13 amino acids long.